Reported below is one T cell receptor (beta chain). The table lists this clone with a count of one. Its binding antigen is unknown. There are no base qualities to consult, and no much larger clone falls within one base. Per the germline V gene (reference sequence), LGHDT is the CDR1 and YNNKEL is the CDR2. Measured from the cysteine to the phenylalanine, the CDR3 is 13 residues long. Just CDR3 DNA is preserved here, 39 bases in frame from base 1. A distance of 10 bases separates the germline ends of V and J, which lose 3 bases and 8 bases respectively. The entry originates in a study of blood T cell repertoires in COVID-19 (dated by TCRdb to the early 2020s). About the full investigation: Samples covering the acute and convalescent phases of COVID-19 were provided by collaborators in the United States, Italy and Spain. The prospective study material was composed of cDNA or gDNA derived from T cells, B-cell-depleted T cells, or PBMCs. Deeply sampled blood TCRbeta repertoires from subjects exposed to, actively infected with, or recovered from COVID-19 were included in the dataset. A freely available public database, intended as a resource for researchers studying the immune response to SARS-CoV-2, is where the repertoires were released. Samples came from the ongoing ImmuneRACE study (first 160 participants) plus 1,254 subjects from 6 global collaborators. Sample metadata almost always included a de-identified subject ID, COVID-19 status, age in years and sex. Where available, HLA class I and class II types were obtained from metadata supplied by the sample provider rather than from assay-based typing.

TCRbeta CDR3 regions were amplified from genomic DNA by means of the immunoSEQ Assay, a bias-controlled multiplex PCR. The published analysis was carried out like this. Within the assay, amplification of reference gene primers was used to estimate how many nucleated cells each sample contained. To quantify the absolute abundance of each unique TCRbeta CDR3 rearrangement, sequence reads were collapsed and filtered. For each sample, productive Simpson clonality was calculated as the square root of Simpson's diversity index over productive rearrangements. TCRdb mirrors the immuneACCESS table, restricted to in-frame sequences. Some clones are absent from its copies; in checked studies, under half trace to an unresolved V gene, and the reason for the others is unknown. V and J calls and clone size are as listed in that table; D and trimming were resolved from the DNA. Across this sample there are roughly 170,000 clones, with around 79% seen only once. The ten largest account for about 26% of the sample.

Collaborating institutions collected whole blood in K2EDTA tubes following their own protocols. Collaborator samples were shipped for TCRbeta analysis as frozen whole blood, isolated PBMCs, or DNA extracted from either sample type. What the research found in general, with its limitations: How much clinical and demographic metadata was included differed by source and by participant, and the metadata was provided uncurated.

This TCR was recovered from a woman aged 70-85 years with acute or convalescent COVID-19. Sequenced: peripheral blood. The rearrangement combines TRBV3-1 (or the pseudogene TRBV3-2) with TRBJ1-4; no confident D gene assignment can be made. The CDR3: CASSQVLREKLFF. The nucleotide sequence is given as TGTGCCAGCAGCCAGGTTCTCAGGGAAAAACTGTTTTTT.